This record looks at one T cell receptor beta chain sequence and its context. Its specificity is not known. One end of the junction fails to match germline, which may point to a read error. The data were obtained in a study of regulatory T cells in long-lasting Graves disease. Study outcomes and limitations: Owing to a sample size that was small, accuracy may have been reduced. Peripheral blood was the sole material, not thyroid tissue.

The time point: persistent/refractory GD, antithyroid drugs over 5 years with positive TRAb. Construction of the TCR library relied on RNA isolated from PBMCs. CDR3-region Arm-PCR and iRepertoire HTBI primers produced the TCR beta libraries. TCRdb reanalysed the multiplex PCR reads using MiXCR and keeps one entry per CDR3 protein. Here the sample spans roughly 450,000 distinct CDR3 sequences, 23% being singletons. This CDR3 is built from 10 residues. CDR1 is KGHSH, CDR2 LQKENI, per germline. This rearrangement joins TRBV18 to TRBJ1-3; D uncertain. The sample in question was peripheral blood mononuclear cells (PBMCs), obtained when the disease was refractory, from a patient treated with antithyroid drugs. The sequence was obtained from a female donor with Graves disease. Written as DNA, the CDR3 is TGTGCCACCGCTGGAGACACCATATATTTT. Translating it yields CATAGDTIYF.